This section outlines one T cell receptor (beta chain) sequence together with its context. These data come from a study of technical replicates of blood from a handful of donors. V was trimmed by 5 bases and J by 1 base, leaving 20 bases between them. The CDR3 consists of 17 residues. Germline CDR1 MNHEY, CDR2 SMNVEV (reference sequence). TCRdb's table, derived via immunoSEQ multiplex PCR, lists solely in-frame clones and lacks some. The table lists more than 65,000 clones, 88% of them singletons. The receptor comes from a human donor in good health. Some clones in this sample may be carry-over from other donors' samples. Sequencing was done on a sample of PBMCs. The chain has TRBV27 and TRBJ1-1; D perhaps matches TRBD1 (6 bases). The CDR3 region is CASSPIEGGGKNTEAFF. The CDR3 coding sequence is TGTGCCAGCAGTCCCATTGAGGGAGGGGGTAAGAACACTGAAGCTTTCTTT.